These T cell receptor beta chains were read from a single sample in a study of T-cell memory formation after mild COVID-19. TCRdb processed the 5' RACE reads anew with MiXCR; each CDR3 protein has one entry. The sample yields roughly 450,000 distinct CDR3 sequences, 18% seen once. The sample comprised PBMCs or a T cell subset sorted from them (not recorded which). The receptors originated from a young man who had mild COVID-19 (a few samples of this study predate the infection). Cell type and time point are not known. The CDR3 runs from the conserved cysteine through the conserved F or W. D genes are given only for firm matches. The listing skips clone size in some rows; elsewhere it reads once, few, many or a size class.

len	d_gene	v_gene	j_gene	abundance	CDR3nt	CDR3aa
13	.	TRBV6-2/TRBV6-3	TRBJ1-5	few	TGTGCCAGCAGAGACTCGGGAAATCAGCCCCAGCATTTT	CASRDSGNQPQHF
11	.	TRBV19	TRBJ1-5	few	TGTGCCGTAGGGATCGATCAGCCCCAGCATTTT	CAVGIDQPQHF
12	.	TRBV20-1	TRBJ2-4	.	TGCAGTGCTAGAGAAGTTTCGGACATTCAGTACTTC	CSAREVSDIQYF
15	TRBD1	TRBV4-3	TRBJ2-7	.	TGCGCCAGCAGCCAAGGACAGGGGGATCTCTACGAGCAGTACTTC	CASSQGQGDLYEQYF
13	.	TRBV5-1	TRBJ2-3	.	TGCGCCAGCAGGCCTAGCGTCACAGATACGCAGTATTTT	CASRPSVTDTQYF
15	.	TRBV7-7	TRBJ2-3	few	TGTGCTAGCAGCTTAGCGCTTTCCTCATCCCATACGCAGTATTTT	CASSLALSSSHTQYF
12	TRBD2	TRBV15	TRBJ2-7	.	TGTGCCACCCAGGGACTACCGGGTGAGCAGTACTTC	CATQGLPGEQYF
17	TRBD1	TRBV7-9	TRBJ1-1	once	TGTGCCAGCAGCTTAGCCTCTGGGACAGGGGGGAACACTGAAGCTTTCTTT	CASSLASGTGGNTEAFF
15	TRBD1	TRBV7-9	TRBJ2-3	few	TGTGCCAGCAGCTTAACCGGACAGGGAAGTTATACGCAGTATTTT	CASSLTGQGSYTQYF
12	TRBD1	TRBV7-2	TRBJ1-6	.	TGTGCCAGCGGGACAGGGAGTTCACCCCTCCACTTT	CASGTGSSPLHF
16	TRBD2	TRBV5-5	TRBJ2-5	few	TGTGCCAGCAGCCTACACTCTAGCGGGCCCCAAGAGACCCAGTACTTC	CASSLHSSGPQETQYF
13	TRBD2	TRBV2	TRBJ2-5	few	TGTGCCAGCACCGCGGGGGGCAAGGAGACCCAGTACTTC	CASTAGGKETQYF
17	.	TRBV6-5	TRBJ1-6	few	TGTGCCAGTTCAAGGACGCCCGAACCCTCCTATAATTCACCCCTCCACTTT	CASSRTPEPSYNSPLHF
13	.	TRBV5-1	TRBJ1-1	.	TGCGCCAGCGGGGGACAACAGAACACTGAAGCTTTCTTT	CASGGQQNTEAFF
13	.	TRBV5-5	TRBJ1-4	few	TGTGCCAGCAGCGGGGGGACTAATGAAAAACTGTTTTTT	CASSGGTNEKLFF
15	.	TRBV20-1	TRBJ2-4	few	TGCAGTGCTAGTCCGGGGGGCAGCGATAGGAACATTCAGTACTTC	CSASPGGSDRNIQYF
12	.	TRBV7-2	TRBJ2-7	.	TGTGCCAGCAGCTTAATGGAGTACGAGCAGTACTTC	CASSLMEYEQYF
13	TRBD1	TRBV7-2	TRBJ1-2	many	TGTGCCAGCAGGTCGACAGGGAACTATGGCTACACCTTC	CASRSTGNYGYTF
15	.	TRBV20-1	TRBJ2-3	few	TGCAGTGCTAGAGATACCCCCCGTAGCTACGATACGCAGTATTTT	CSARDTPRSYDTQYF
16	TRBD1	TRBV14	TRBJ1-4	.	TGTGCCAGCAGCCACCGCAGGGGGGTCACCAATGAAAAACTGTTTTTT	CASSHRRGVTNEKLFF
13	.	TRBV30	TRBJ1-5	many	TGTGCCTGGACGGTGGCGGGCAATCAGCCCCAGCATTTT	CAWTVAGNQPQHF
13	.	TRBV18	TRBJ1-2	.	TGTGCCTCGTATGACGGGGGTTCTGACGGCTACACCTTC	CASYDGGSDGYTF
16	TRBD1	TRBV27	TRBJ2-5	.	TGTGCCAGCCGAAATACATGGGACAGGGGGCAGGAGACCCAGTACTTC	CASRNTWDRGQETQYF
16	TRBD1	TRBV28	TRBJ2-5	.	TGTGCCAGCAGTTTAATCGGGACAGGGGTCCAAGAGACCCAGTACTTC	CASSLIGTGVQETQYF
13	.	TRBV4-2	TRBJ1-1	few	TGTGCCAGCAGCTCGGACAGTGACACTGAAGCTTTCTTT	CASSSDSDTEAFF
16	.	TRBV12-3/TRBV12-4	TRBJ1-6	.	TGTGCCAGCAAACCAATAGGAAGCTACTATAATTCACCCCTCCACTTT	CASKPIGSYYNSPLHF
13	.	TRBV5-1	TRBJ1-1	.	TGCGCCAGCAGCTGGGGGTCTAACACTGAAGCTTTCTTT	CASSWGSNTEAFF
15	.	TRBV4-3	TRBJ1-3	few	TGCGCCAGCAGCCAAGAAGAAGGAACTGGAAACACCATATATTTT	CASSQEEGTGNTIYF
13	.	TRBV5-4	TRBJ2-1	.	TGTGCCAGCAGCTTTGACTTTTACAATGAGCAGTTCTTC	CASSFDFYNEQFF
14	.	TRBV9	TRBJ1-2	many	TGTGCCAGCAGCGGATCCACAGGGTTCGATGGCTACACCTTC	CASSGSTGFDGYTF
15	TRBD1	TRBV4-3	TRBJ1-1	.	TGCGCCAGCAGCCAAGAAGATTCAGGGGGCACTGAAGCTTTCTTT	CASSQEDSGGTEAFF